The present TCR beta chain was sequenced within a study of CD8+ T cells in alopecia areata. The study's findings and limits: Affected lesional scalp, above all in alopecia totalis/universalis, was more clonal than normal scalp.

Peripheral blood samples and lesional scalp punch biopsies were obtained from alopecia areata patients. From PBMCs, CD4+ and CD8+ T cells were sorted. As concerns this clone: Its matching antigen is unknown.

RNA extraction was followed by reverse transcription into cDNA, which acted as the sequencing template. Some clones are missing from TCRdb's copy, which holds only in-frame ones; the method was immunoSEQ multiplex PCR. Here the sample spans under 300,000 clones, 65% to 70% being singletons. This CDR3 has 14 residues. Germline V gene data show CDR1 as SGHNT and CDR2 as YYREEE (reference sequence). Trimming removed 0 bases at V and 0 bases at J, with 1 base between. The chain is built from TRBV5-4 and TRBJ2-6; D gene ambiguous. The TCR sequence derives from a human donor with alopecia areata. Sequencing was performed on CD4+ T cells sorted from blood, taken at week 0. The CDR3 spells CASSLDSGANVLTF. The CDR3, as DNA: TGTGCCAGCAGCTTGGACTCTGGGGCCAACGTCCTGACTTTC.